These 5 T cell receptor beta chains came from one sample sequenced in a study of blood T cell repertoires in COVID-19. Assay used: immunoSEQ multiplex PCR; TCRdb lists only in-frame clones, some missing. This sample yields approximately 120,000 clones, of which approximately 87% are seen a single time; 15% to 20% belongs to the top ten. The sequenced sample was peripheral blood. The receptors shown here come from a woman aged 55-70 years with acute or convalescent COVID-19.

This clone was detected a few times. The rearrangement uses TRBV7-8 and TRBJ2-7; 8 nucleotides match TRBD2. The germline V gene has CDR1 SGHVS and CDR2 FQNEAQ. J lost 2 bases, V lost 7 bases, and 7 bases had no gene match. The CDR3 extends over 14 amino acids. The CDR3 sequence is CASTIGRGAYEQYF. The CDR3 nucleotides are TGTGCCAGCACCATAGGGCGGGGGGCCTACGAGCAGTACTTC.

The chain carries TRBV27 and TRBJ2-1, with a tentative D call TRBD1 (5 bases). V lost 8 bases, J lost 3 bases, and 17 bases lay in between. Germline V gene data show CDR1 as MNHEY and CDR2 as SMNVEV (reference sequence). The CDR3 runs 15 residues. CDR3 amino acids: CASRQGRSIYNEQFF. The CDR3 bases are TGTGCCAGCCGCCAGGGCAGATCAATCTACAATGAGCAGTTCTTC.

This chain joins TRBV3-1 (or the pseudogene TRBV3-2) and TRBJ1-6; 8 nucleotides match TRBD1. CDR3 size: 14 residues. V shed 4 bases, J shed 9 bases, and the junction held 5 bases outside the gene matches. CDR1 is LGHDT, CDR2 YNNKEL, per germline (reference sequence). This CDR3 reads CASSPQGAGSPLHF. As DNA, the CDR3 is TGTGCCAGCAGCCCCCAGGGGGCCGGTTCACCCCTCCACTTT.

The chain carries TRBV7-9 and TRBJ1-1; tentative D call: TRBD1 (5 bases). V was pared by 8 bases and J by 0 bases, with 16 bases between. The germline CDR1 and CDR2 sequences are SEHNR and FQNEAQ (reference sequence). CDR3 size: 15 residues. The CDR3 is CASGRQGGVNTEAFF. In nucleotides, the CDR3 is TGTGCCAGCGGCCGACAAGGAGGGGTGAACACTGAAGCTTTCTTT.

This chain uses TRBV6-5 with TRBJ1-2, with a weak D call TRBD1 (6 bases). V was clipped by 8 bases and J by 5 bases, with 21 bases between them. This CDR3 contains 15 residues. Germline V CDR1 and CDR2: MNHEY, SVGAGI. CDR3 loop: CASRPRTALAYGYTF. CDR3 sequence (DNA): TGTGCCAGCCGACCCCGGACAGCGCTCGCGTATGGCTACACCTTC.